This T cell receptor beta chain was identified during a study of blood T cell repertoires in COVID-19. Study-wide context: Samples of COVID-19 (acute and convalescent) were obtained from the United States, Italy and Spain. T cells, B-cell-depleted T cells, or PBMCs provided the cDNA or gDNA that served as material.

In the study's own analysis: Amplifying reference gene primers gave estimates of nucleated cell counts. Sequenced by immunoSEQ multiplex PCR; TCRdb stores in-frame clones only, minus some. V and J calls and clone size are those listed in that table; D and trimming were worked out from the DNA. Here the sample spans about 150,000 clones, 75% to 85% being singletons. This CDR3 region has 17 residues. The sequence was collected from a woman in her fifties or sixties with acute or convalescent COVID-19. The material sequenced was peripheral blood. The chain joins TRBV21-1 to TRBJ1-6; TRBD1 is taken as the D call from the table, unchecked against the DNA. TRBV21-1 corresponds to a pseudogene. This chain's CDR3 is CASSKAREDRGESPLHF. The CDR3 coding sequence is TGTGCCAGCAGCAAAGCCCGAGAAGACAGGGGGGAATCACCCCTCCACTTT.